The 20 T cell receptor beta chains below were found in one sample sequenced in a study of shared clonotypes between healthy human individuals. CD45RO-negative cells were positively selected for CCR7, leaving out terminally differentiated effector memory CD45RA+ cells. Generated by immunoSEQ multiplex PCR, the TCRdb table keeps only in-frame clones and is missing some. This table has around 1,900,000 clones, just over 90% appearing once. The material sequenced was naive CD8+ T cells from PBMCs. Receptors originate from a man between 18 and 35 years old in good health. Some clones in this sample may be carry-over from other donors' samples.

This clone was counted a single time. Other nucleotide sequences in the sample specify the same CDR3. This rearrangement joins TRBV7-2 to TRBJ1-1; no definite D call. Germline CDR1 is SGHTA and CDR2 is FQGNSA. V dropped 3 bases and J dropped 5 bases, with 7 bases sitting between them. This CDR3 comprises 12 residues. The CDR3 DNA sequence: TGTGCCAGCAGCTTGCTCCGGACTGAAGCTTTCTTT. It specifies CASSLLRTEAFF.

The chain joins TRBV6-5 to TRBJ1-2; D may be TRBD1 (5 bases). V was cut by 2 bases and J by 5 bases, with 12 bases left in between. CDR3 length: 14 amino acids. Germline assignment: CDR1 MNHEY and CDR2 SVGAGI. In DNA form, the CDR3 reads TGTGCCAGCAGTTACGACGTGGGGGGTTATGGCTACACCTTC. The encoded protein is CASSYDVGGYGYTF.

This chain joins TRBV7-2 and TRBJ2-7; tentative D call: TRBD2 (7 bases). In germline, CDR1 is SGHTA, CDR2 FQGNSA. The CDR3 runs to 16 residues. V lost 5 bases to trimming and J lost 2 bases, with 19 bases between them. The CDR3, as DNA: TGTGCCAGCAGCCAACCGGGGGGCGGGCCCCCCTACGAGCAGTACTTC. Protein: CASSQPGGGPPYEQYF.

Remarks on this clone: Other DNA sequences from this sample encode an identical CDR3 as well. V gene TRBV7-9 combines with J gene TRBJ2-3, with 8 bases matching TRBD2. Trimming took 2 bases from V and 1 from J; bases not matched to a gene: 2. The length of the CDR3 is 15 residues. CDR1 SEHNR and CDR2 FQNEAQ come from the germline V gene (reference sequence). This CDR3 reads CASSLLAGRTDTQYF. The CDR3 DNA reads TGTGCCAGCAGCTTATTAGCGGGACGCACAGATACGCAGTATTTT.

The chain couples TRBV7-7 to TRBJ2-3, with 11 bases that match TRBD2. The CDR3 has 16 residues. Germline V gene sequence: CDR1 SSHAT, CDR2 FNYEAQ (reference sequence). With 6 bases clipped from V and 2 bases from J, the junction kept 7 bases outside the gene matches. CDR3 protein: CASSPGLAATTDTQYF. In DNA, the CDR3 is TGTGCCAGCAGTCCGGGACTAGCGGCTACCACAGATACGCAGTATTTT.

This chain connects TRBV5-4 to TRBJ1-5; a possible D gene is TRBD1 (5 bases). Trimming took 7 bases from V and 1 from J, leaving 12 bases between them. The CDR3 sequence is 14 residues long. Germline V gene sequence: CDR1 SGHNT, CDR2 YYREEE (reference sequence). CDR3 in amino acids: CASSVRGSNQPQHF. In nucleotides, the CDR3 is TGTGCCAGCTCGGTTCGGGGGAGCAATCAGCCCCAGCATTTT.

The chain recombines TRBV29-1 with TRBJ1-2, with no clear D. The CDR3 runs to 14 residues. Per the germline V gene, CDR1 is SQVTM and CDR2 is ANQGSEA. Between the trimmed V and J ends, which lost 1 base and 6 bases, there was a span of 15 bases. The chain's CDR3 is CSVEGGRPVHGYTF. The DNA of the CDR3 is TGCAGCGTTGAAGGAGGGAGGCCCGTTCATGGCTACACCTTC.

The chain has TRBV27 and TRBJ2-1; 8 nucleotides line up with TRBD2. The CDR3 runs 13 residues. The V segment lost 10 bases and the J segment 6 bases; nucleotides outside the gene matches: 8. Germline V CDR1 and CDR2: MNHEY, SMNVEV (reference sequence). CDR3 residues: CATSGGAGNEQFF. CDR3 nucleotide sequence: TGTGCCACCTCGGGAGGGGCAGGCAATGAGCAGTTCTTC.

The CDR3 DNA sequence: TGTGCCAGCAGCACAACCGGGACGGCCAGCTCTGGAAACACCATATATTTT. It codes for CASSTTGTASSGNTIYF. This rearrangement joins TRBV9 to TRBJ1-3, with D perhaps matching TRBD1 (5 bases). Germline V gene lookup returns CDR1 SGDLS and CDR2 YYNGEE. The CDR3 is 17 amino acids. V was pared by 4 bases and J by 0 bases, with 17 bases between.

This sequence joins TRBV7-9 and TRBJ2-1; 7 nucleotides line up with TRBD1. The CDR3 totals 14 residues. The trim removed 5 bases at V and 12 bases at J, leaving 13 bases unmatched. The germline V gene encodes CDR1 SEHNR and CDR2 FQNEAQ (reference sequence). The CDR3: CASSPPGTVGGQFF. The CDR3 coding sequence is TGTGCCAGCAGCCCACCAGGGACAGTTGGGGGGCAGTTCTTC.

The rearrangement uses TRBV4-1 and TRBJ2-7, with 13 bases lining up with TRBD2. This CDR3 is built from 15 residues. The V gene's germline CDR1 is MGHRA and CDR2 YSYEKL. V lost 8 bases and J lost 2; bases outside the gene matches: 6. CDR3 region: CASLGLAGVTYEQYF. The CDR3, as DNA: TGCGCCAGCCTCGGACTAGCGGGAGTGACCTACGAGCAGTACTTC.

In its sample, this clone was seen once. The rearrangement joins TRBV28 to TRBJ1-5; 11 nucleotides agree with TRBD1. Looked up from germline, CDR1 is MDHEN and CDR2 is SYDVKM. V shed 5 bases, J shed 0 bases, and the junction held 12 bases outside the gene matches. The length of the CDR3 is 19 residues. CDR3 sequence: CASSPHRTGGEYSNQPQHF. In DNA, the CDR3 is TGTGCCAGCAGTCCCCACCGGACAGGGGGCGAATATAGCAATCAGCCCCAGCATTTT.

The rearrangement joins TRBV5-5 to TRBJ2-7; the D gene could be TRBD1 or TRBD2 (6 bases each). V was trimmed by 0 bases and J by 3 bases, leaving 10 bases between them. The V gene's germline CDR1 is SGHKS and CDR2 YYEKEE (reference sequence). The CDR3 is made up of 14 amino acids. The CDR3 region has the DNA TGTGCCAGCAGCTTGGTGGGGGGCCACTACGAGCAGTACTTC. Protein product: CASSLVGGHYEQYF.

The rearrangement links TRBV7-2 to TRBJ1-1; 7 bases map to TRBD1. The V gene end was trimmed by 5 bases and the J gene end by 4 bases; junction bases not matched to a gene: 4. The CDR3 sequence is 13 residues long. CDR1 is SGHTA and CDR2 is FQGNSA in the germline V gene. The CDR3 bases are TGTGCCAGCAGCCACAGGGGCGGCACTGAAGCTTTCTTT. Translating it yields CASSHRGGTEAFF.

V and J are TRBV15 and TRBJ2-3, with 7 bases matching TRBD1. Germline V CDR1 and CDR2: LNHNV, YYDKDF (reference sequence). After removal of 8 bases from V and 6 bases from J, the junction contained 8 bases not matched to a gene. The CDR3 is 13 residues long. In DNA form, the CDR3 reads TGTGCCACCCGGACAGGCCCCCAGGATACGCAGTATTTT. Protein: CATRTGPQDTQYF.

This sequence joins TRBV7-9 and TRBJ2-1; TRBD2 matches at 11 bases. The germline gives CDR1 SEHNR, CDR2 FQNEAQ (reference sequence). This CDR3 region has 16 residues. Trimming at V came to 4 bases and at J to 5 bases, leaving 7 bases not matched to a gene. As DNA, the CDR3 is TGTGCCAGCAGCTCAATGGGGACTAGCGGCCACAATGAGCAGTTCTTC. This sequence encodes CASSSMGTSGHNEQFF.

This clone was seen a few times. The chain recombines TRBV7-2 with TRBJ1-1; 11 positions agree with TRBD1. The length of the CDR3 is 13 residues. CDR1 is SGHTA, CDR2 FQGNSA, per germline. Trimming took 4 bases from V and 7 from J; bases not matched to a gene: 2. CDR3 bases: TGTGCCAGCAGCTACGGGACAGGGGGTGAAGCTTTCTTT. Residues: CASSYGTGGEAFF.

This clone was recorded a few times. V usage is TRBV27 and J usage is TRBJ1-1, with D uncertain. Germline V gives CDR1 MNHEY, CDR2 SMNVEV (reference sequence). The CDR3 extends over 14 amino acids. Trimming removed 4 bases from V and 2 bases from J, with 11 bases in between. CDR3 in DNA: TGTGCCAGCAGTTCCTTTGGACCAAACACTGAAGCTTTCTTT. Its translation is CASSSFGPNTEAFF.

The chain has TRBV6-1 and TRBJ1-4; 11 positions agree with TRBD1. J lost 6 bases, V lost 4 bases, and 1 base had no gene match. This CDR3 region has 14 residues. The germline gives CDR1 MNHNS, CDR2 SASEGT. The CDR3 DNA follows: TGTGCCAGCAGTGGGGGACAGGGGGATGAAAAACTGTTTTTT. As protein: CASSGGQGDEKLFF.

This clone came up once. The chain links TRBV7-8 to TRBJ2-7; 12 positions match TRBD1. V was clipped by 4 bases and J by 5 bases; unmatched bases: 6. From germline, CDR1 is SGHVS and CDR2 FQNEAQ. The CDR3 sequence is 15 residues long. In nucleotides, the CDR3 is TGTGCCAGCAGCTCCGGGGGGACAGGGGGCCACGAGCAGTACTTC. This translates into CASSSGGTGGHEQYF.